The next 27 T cell receptor beta chains were all read from a single sample in a study of shared clonotypes between healthy human individuals. As defined, naive CD8 cells were CD45RO-negative and positively selected for CCR7, with terminally differentiated effector memory CD45RA+ cells excluded. Libraries were prepared by immunoSEQ multiplex PCR; TCRdb keeps only in-frame clonotypes and omits some of them. This sample carries about 2.2 million clones, 85% to 95% of them seen once, and the ten largest clones take about 1.6%. Material for sequencing was naive CD8+ T cells from PBMCs. Receptors were obtained from a man between 18 and 29 years old in good health. Some clones in this sample may be carry-over from other donors' samples.

Turning to this clone: Different DNA sequences within this sample yield the same CDR3. The rearrangement joins TRBV28 to TRBJ2-3; TRBD2 matches at 7 bases. Looked up from germline, CDR1 is MDHEN and CDR2 is SYDVKM. CDR3 length equals 14 residues. Trimming cost V 2 bases and J 3 bases; bases outside gene matches: 2. As DNA, the CDR3 is TGTGCCAGCAGTTTAGGGGGGGGGACAGATACGCAGTATTTT. It yields the protein CASSLGGGTDTQYF.

With regard to this clone: The same CDR3 arises from other DNA sequences in this sample as well. This chain joins TRBV19 and TRBJ2-7; D perhaps matches TRBD1 (6 bases). Germline loops: CDR1 LNHDA, CDR2 SQIVND (reference sequence). Trimming took off 2 bases at V and 2 bases at J, with 10 bases between the two ends. This CDR3 contains 14 residues. The CDR3 spells CASSIRDTAYEQYF. Here the CDR3 DNA reads TGTGCCAGTAGTATAAGGGACACAGCCTACGAGCAGTACTTC.

V usage is TRBV7-6 and J usage is TRBJ2-1; 7 bases match TRBD2. This CDR3 has 14 residues. Per germline, CDR1 SGHVS and CDR2 FNYEAQ. With 5 bases clipped from V and 7 bases from J, the junction kept 8 bases outside the gene matches. The DNA of the CDR3 is TGTGCCAGCAGCACTCTAGCGGTTCTGAATGAGCAGTTCTTC. It encodes CASSTLAVLNEQFF.

This clone was detected only once. The chain combines TRBV7-9 with TRBJ1-1; no reliable D call. V lost 4 bases, J lost 1 base, and 13 bases lay in between. CDR1 is SEHNR and CDR2 is FQNEAQ in the germline V gene (reference sequence). The CDR3 extends over 15 amino acids. The CDR3: CASSSPRVWNTEAFF. The CDR3 coding sequence is TGTGCCAGCAGCTCACCCCGGGTTTGGAACACTGAAGCTTTCTTT.

This chain links TRBV9 with TRBJ2-2, with D perhaps TRBD1 (5 bases). V lost 6 bases and J 5 bases, leaving 14 bases between the germline ends. CDR1 SGDLS and CDR2 YYNGEE come from the germline V gene. The CDR3 contains 14 residues. CDR3 residues: CASTPGWGTGELFF. CDR3 bases: TGTGCCAGCACCCCAGGGTGGGGTACCGGGGAGCTGTTTTTT.

The chain joins TRBV19 to TRBJ1-2, with no clear D. CDR1 LNHDA and CDR2 SQIVND come from the germline V gene (reference sequence). The CDR3 is 15 residues long. The ends were cut back, 1 base at V and 4 bases at J, with 13 bases in the middle. This CDR3 is CASSIGPGSGYGYTF. CDR3 bases: TGTGCCAGTAGTATAGGTCCGGGCAGCGGCTATGGCTACACCTTC.

The CDR3 spells CASSSRPGGKLFF. The CDR3 DNA is TGTGCCAGCAGCTCTCGACCTGGAGGGAAACTGTTTTTT. The gene calls are TRBV21-1 and TRBJ1-4. TRBV21-1 is a pseudogene segment. The CDR3 consists of 13 residues.

This clone was recorded once. The chain uses TRBV6-1 and TRBJ2-1; D is possibly TRBD1 or TRBD2 (8 bases each). Trimming left V 3 bases short and J 7 bases short, with 25 bases between. The CDR3 runs 18 residues. The germline CDR1 and CDR2 sequences are MNHNS and SASEGT. The chain's CDR3 is CASSETGAGTRSANEQFF. CDR3 nucleotides: TGTGCCAGCAGTGAGACAGGGGCCGGGACTAGATCTGCGAATGAGCAGTTCTTC.

The chain carries TRBV7-9 and TRBJ1-1; no clear D gene. Germline CDR1 and CDR2: SEHNR and FQNEAQ (reference sequence). The CDR3 runs 17 residues. V lost 5 bases, J lost 8 bases, and 27 bases lay in between. DNA for the CDR3: TGTGCCAGCAGCCCAGAGGTGGCAGGACCTCGAGGCTCCGAAGCTTTCTTT. The encoded protein is CASSPEVAGPRGSEAFF.

J is TRBJ1-2 and V is TRBV5-1; D remains unclear. The V gene lost 5 bases and the J gene lost 1 base, with 12 bases spanning the gap. CDR3 size: 14 residues. Germline assignment: CDR1 SGHRS and CDR2 YFSETQ. CDR3 protein: CASRPIGINYGYTF. As DNA, the CDR3 is TGCGCCAGCAGGCCGATAGGAATTAACTATGGCTACACCTTC. The full variable domain, completed using reference TRBV5-1 and TRBJ1-2, is KAGVTQTPRYLIKTRGQQVTLSCSPISGHRSVSWYQQTPGQGLQFLFEYFSETQRNKGNFPGRFSGRQFSNSRSEMNVSTLELGDSALYLCASRPIGINYGYTFGSGTRLTVV.

The rearrangement joins TRBV6-5 to TRBJ1-5; a possible D gene is TRBD1 (5 bases). Trimming stripped 4 bases from V and 7 bases from J, with 11 bases between. The CDR3 length is 13 residues. CDR1 MNHEY and CDR2 SVGAGI come from the germline V gene. The CDR3 here is CASSLLGEQPQHF. In DNA, the CDR3 is TGTGCCAGCAGTTTGCTGGGGGAACAGCCCCAGCATTTT.

This clone was counted a single time. The chain combines TRBV7-9 with TRBJ1-3; a weak D match, TRBD1 (5 bases). The CDR3 extends over 17 amino acids. Germline CDR1 reads SEHNR; CDR2 reads FQNEAQ (reference sequence). V dropped 1 base and J dropped 0 bases, with 13 bases sitting between them. For the CDR3, the DNA is TGTGCCAGCAGCTTAGAAAAATCCGGGGGCTCTGGAAACACCATATATTTT. Translated, it gives CASSLEKSGGSGNTIYF. Full variable domain (missing parts from reference TRBV7-9 and TRBJ1-3): DTGVSQNPRHKITKRGQNVTFRCDPISEHNRLYWYRQTLGQGPEFLTYFQNEAQLEKSRLLSDRFSAERPKGSFSTLEIQRTEQGDSAMYLCASSLEKSGGSGNTIYFGEGSWLTVV.

The rearrangement links TRBV5-1 to TRBJ2-2; D might be TRBD1 or TRBD2, each matching 6 bases. V was pared by 7 bases and J by 0 bases, with 19 bases between. The CDR3 extends over 17 amino acids. CDR1 and CDR2 from the germline V gene are SGHRS and YFSETQ. The CDR3 region is CASESYVGGTNTGELFF. In nucleotides, the CDR3 is TGCGCCAGCGAATCGTATGTGGGGGGCACGAACACCGGGGAGCTGTTTTTT.

The chain carries TRBV30 and TRBJ2-7; no definite D call. Germline V gene lookup returns CDR1 GTSNPN and CDR2 SVGIG (reference sequence). This CDR3 is built from 13 residues. Trimming removed 3 bases from V and 0 bases from J, with 9 bases in between. DNA of the CDR3: TGTGCCTGGAGGGACGCCAGCTCCTACGAGCAGTACTTC. As protein: CAWRDASSYEQYF.

About this clone itself: The sample holds other DNA sequences that translate to the same CDR3. The rearrangement links TRBV9 to TRBJ2-1; D is unresolved. This CDR3 region has 13 residues. Between the trimmed V and J ends, which lost 0 bases and 4 bases, there was a span of 5 bases. Germline values: CDR1 SGDLS, CDR2 YYNGEE. Written as DNA, the CDR3 is TGTGCCAGCAGCGTAGGCGCTTACAATGAGCAGTTCTTC. It translates to CASSVGAYNEQFF.

The CDR3 here is CASAGNSGSYEQYF. DNA for the CDR3: TGTGCCAGCGCTGGTAATAGCGGGAGTTACGAGCAGTACTTC. The J gene is TRBJ2-7, the V gene TRBV27; 9 nucleotides align to TRBD2. Germline V lookup: CDR1 MNHEY, CDR2 SMNVEV (reference sequence). Unmatched junction bases numbered 9, after V lost 8 bases and J lost 4 bases. The CDR3 spans 14 residues.

The chain joins TRBV19 to TRBJ1-1; maybe TRBD1 (6 bases). This CDR3 has 12 amino acids. The germline CDR1 and CDR2 sequences are LNHDA and SQIVND (reference sequence). V gave up 3 bases and J gave up 7 bases, with 9 bases separating them. DNA of the CDR3: TGTGCCAGTAGTATTCGGACAGATGAAGCTTTCTTT. It is translated as CASSIRTDEAFF.

V and J are TRBV27 and TRBJ2-1, with 8 bases that match TRBD2. The CDR3 contains 16 residues. Germline values: CDR1 MNHEY, CDR2 SMNVEV (reference sequence). V gave up 3 bases and J gave up 0 bases; unmatched junction bases: 4. The CDR3 DNA is TGTGCCAGCAGTTTTATGGCGGGAGGCTCCTACAATGAGCAGTTCTTC. The encoded protein is CASSFMAGGSYNEQFF.

This chain links TRBV25-1 with TRBJ2-2; D not certain. The CDR3 loop spans 13 amino acids. Trimming left V 3 bases short and J 3 bases short, with 5 bases between. Germline V lookup: CDR1 MGHDK, CDR2 SYGVNS. Here the CDR3 reads CASSDGDTGELFF. The CDR3 region has the DNA TGTGCCAGCAGTGATGGAGACACCGGGGAGCTGTTTTTT.

The chain combines TRBV28 with TRBJ2-3; no reliable D call. Germline CDR1 is MDHEN and CDR2 is SYDVKM. The CDR3 extends over 17 amino acids. V was shortened by 4 bases and J by 2 bases, with 19 bases between the two germline ends. The CDR3 DNA is TGTGCCAGCAGTTCACGCCCCACAACCTACCCCACAGATACGCAGTATTTT. The encoded protein is CASSSRPTTYPTDTQYF.

Notes on this clone: Other DNA variants within this sample encode the same CDR3. The DNA for the CDR3 is TGCAGCGTTGTGTGGTACAATGAGCAGTTCTTC. Encoded protein: CSVVWYNEQFF. The chain has TRBV29-1 and TRBJ2-1; no clear D. The V gene lost 4 bases and the J gene lost 4 bases, with 5 bases spanning the gap. This CDR3 is built from 11 residues. Germline values: CDR1 SQVTM, CDR2 ANQGSEA.

The V call is TRBV7-9, the J call TRBJ2-7, with D hard to call. The CDR3 loop spans 13 amino acids. The V end was cut by 5 bases, the J end by 1 base, with 9 bases between. Germline CDR1 SEHNR, CDR2 FQNEAQ (reference sequence). The CDR3 DNA follows: TGTGCCAGCAGCGGCCCTCAGTCCTACGAGCAGTACTTC. Protein: CASSGPQSYEQYF.

V is TRBV6-6 and J is TRBJ2-7; D may match TRBD1 or TRBD2 (5 bases each). The germline gives CDR1 MNHNY, CDR2 SVGAGI (reference sequence). This CDR3 is built from 15 residues. Trimming stripped 4 bases from V and 4 bases from J, with 17 bases between. The CDR3 bases are TGTGCCAGCAGTTCCTCAGGGACCGAAGGATACGAGCAGTACTTC. Translating it yields CASSSSGTEGYEQYF.

The chain has TRBV12-5 and TRBJ2-6; D possibly corresponds to TRBD1 (5 bases). This CDR3 contains 18 residues. In germline, CDR1 is LGHNT, CDR2 FRNRAP. V lost 5 bases to trimming and J lost 5 bases, with 22 bases between them. The CDR3 sequence: CASGALHAGQSRANVLTF. The CDR3 DNA is TGTGCTAGTGGTGCACTACATGCAGGACAAAGTCGGGCCAACGTCCTGACTTTC. The full variable domain, rest sourced from reference TRBV12-5 and TRBJ2-6, is DARVTQTPRHKVTEMGQEVTMRCQPILGHNTVFWYRQTMMQGLELLAYFRNRAPLDDSGMPKDRFSAEMPDATLATLKIQPSEPRDSAVYFCASGALHAGQSRANVLTFGAGSRLTVL.

The rearrangement joins TRBV19 to TRBJ1-5; possible D gene TRBD1, 6 bases. Germline V gene data show CDR1 as LNHDA and CDR2 as SQIVND (reference sequence). The CDR3 length is 14 residues. V lost 11 bases to trimming and J lost 2 bases, with 16 bases between them. The CDR3 nucleotides are TGTGCCGTAACTCCGGGACATCGCAATCAGCCCCAGCATTTT. It encodes CAVTPGHRNQPQHF.

The chain joins TRBV5-1 to TRBJ1-2; D perhaps matches TRBD1 (6 bases). Germline V gene lookup returns CDR1 SGHRS and CDR2 YFSETQ. This CDR3 comprises 14 residues. Trimming stripped 4 bases from V and 3 bases from J, with 13 bases between. The CDR3 region has the DNA TGCGCCAGCAGCGACAGGCACCGAGACTATGGCTACACCTTC. Protein product: CASSDRHRDYGYTF.

The V and J genes are TRBV18 and TRBJ1-2, with 11 bases fitting TRBD1. V shed 3 bases and J 1 base; nucleotides not matched to a gene: 1. This CDR3 is built from 15 residues. Germline V lookup: CDR1 KGHSH, CDR2 LQKENI. The CDR3: CASSPDRGLNYGYTF. In nucleotides, the CDR3 is TGTGCCAGCTCACCGGACAGGGGGCTTAACTATGGCTACACCTTC. Full variable domain (outside the CDR3, taken from reference TRBV18 and TRBJ1-2): NAGVMQNPRHLVRRRGQEARLRCSPMKGHSHVYWYRQLPEEGLKFMVYLQKENIIDESGMPKERFSAEFPKEGPSILRIQQVVRGDSAAYFCASSPDRGLNYGYTFGSGTRLTVV.